This TCR beta chain emerged from a study of T cells in Graves' hyperthyroidism and ophthalmopathy. A note on this clonotype: Its antigen is unknown.

Regions amplified from RNA transcripts were the TCR beta CDR3 regions. During a first-round RT-PCR of the TCR CDR3, the HTBI primer set was used. TCRdb ran MiXCR on the multiplex PCR reads and lists one entry per CDR3 protein. The sample lists some 550,000 distinct CDR3 sequences, around 16% occurring once. Study-level points and caveats: Most expanded thyroid clonotypes above 0.001 recurred in blood. Before onset, ophthalmopathy was predicted by the model a median about 6.2 months earlier.

The CDR3 is 18 residues long. Per germline, CDR1 LNHDA and CDR2 SQIVND (reference sequence). The germline V and J ends were trimmed by 3 bases and 0 bases, with 18 bases remaining between them. Ophthalmopathy patients had Clinical Activity Score at least 3, NOSPECS grade at least 4, duration under 3 months. The receptor was derived from a woman in her forties with Graves' ophthalmopathy. The rearrangement uses TRBV19 and TRBJ1-5; D unclear. Sequencing was performed on blood. CDR3: CASSIVGEVSPSNQPQHF. DNA for the CDR3: TGTGCCAGTAGTATCGTGGGTGAGGTAAGCCCTAGCAATCAGCCCCAGCATTTT. The whole variable domain, remainder taken from reference TRBV19 and TRBJ1-5, is DGGITQSPKYLFRKEGQNVTLSCEQNLNHDAMYWYRQDPGQGLRLIYYSQIVNDFQKGDIAEGYSVSREKKESFPLTVTSAQKNPTAFYLCASSIVGEVSPSNQPQHFGDGTRLSIL.